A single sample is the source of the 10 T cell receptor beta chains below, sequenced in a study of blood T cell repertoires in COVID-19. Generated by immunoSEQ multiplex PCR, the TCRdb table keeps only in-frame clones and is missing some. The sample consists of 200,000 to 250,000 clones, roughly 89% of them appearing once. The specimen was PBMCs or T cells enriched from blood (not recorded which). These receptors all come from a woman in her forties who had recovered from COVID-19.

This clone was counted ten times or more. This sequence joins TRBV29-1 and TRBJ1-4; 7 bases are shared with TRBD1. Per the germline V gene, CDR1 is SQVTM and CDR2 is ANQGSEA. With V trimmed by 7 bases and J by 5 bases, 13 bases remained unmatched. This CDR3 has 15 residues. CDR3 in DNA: TGCAGCGCACGGGACAGTAGAGTCACCAATGAAAAACTGTTTTTT. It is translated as CSARDSRVTNEKLFF.

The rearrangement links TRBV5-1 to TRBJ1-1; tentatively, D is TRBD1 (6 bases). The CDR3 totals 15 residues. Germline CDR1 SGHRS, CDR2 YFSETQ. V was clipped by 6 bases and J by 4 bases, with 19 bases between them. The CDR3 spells CASNPKGGAVTEAFF. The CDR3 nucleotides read TGCGCCAGCAACCCGAAAGGGGGGGCGGTCACTGAAGCTTTCTTT.

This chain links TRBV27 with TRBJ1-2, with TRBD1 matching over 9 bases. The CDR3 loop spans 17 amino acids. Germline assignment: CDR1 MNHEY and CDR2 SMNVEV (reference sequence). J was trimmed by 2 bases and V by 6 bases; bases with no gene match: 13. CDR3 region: CASRRGTGYLLNYGYTF. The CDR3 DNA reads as TGTGCCAGCAGGAGAGGGACAGGGTACCTCCTGAACTATGGCTACACCTTC.

In DNA, the CDR3 is TGTGCCTGGGCCCCGGGGGAATTGTACGAGCAGTACTTC. It yields the protein CAWAPGELYEQYF. J is TRBJ2-7 and V is TRBV30; tentatively, D is TRBD2 (6 bases). V lost 5 bases to trimming and J lost 4 bases, with 15 bases between them. This CDR3 has 13 residues. Germline V gives CDR1 GTSNPN, CDR2 SVGIG (reference sequence).

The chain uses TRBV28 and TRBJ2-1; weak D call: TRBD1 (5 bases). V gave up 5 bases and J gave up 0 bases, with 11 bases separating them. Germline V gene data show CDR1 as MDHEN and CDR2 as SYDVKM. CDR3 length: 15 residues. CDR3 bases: TGTGCCAGCAGTGAGCAGGGAAGCTCCTACAATGAGCAGTTCTTC. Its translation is CASSEQGSSYNEQFF. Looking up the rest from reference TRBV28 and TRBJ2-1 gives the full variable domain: DVKVTQSSRYLVKRTGEKVFLECVQDMDHENMFWYRQDPGLGLRLIYFSYDVKMKEKGDIPEGYSVSREKKERFSLILESASTNQTSMYLCASSEQGSSYNEQFFGPGTRLTVL.

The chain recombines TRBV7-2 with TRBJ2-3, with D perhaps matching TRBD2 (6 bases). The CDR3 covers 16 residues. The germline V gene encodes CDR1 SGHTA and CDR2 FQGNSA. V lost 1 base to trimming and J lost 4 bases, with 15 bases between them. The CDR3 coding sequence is TGTGCCAGCAGCTTAGGCTCAGTAGGGAGGCCAGATACGCAGTATTTT. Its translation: CASSLGSVGRPDTQYF.

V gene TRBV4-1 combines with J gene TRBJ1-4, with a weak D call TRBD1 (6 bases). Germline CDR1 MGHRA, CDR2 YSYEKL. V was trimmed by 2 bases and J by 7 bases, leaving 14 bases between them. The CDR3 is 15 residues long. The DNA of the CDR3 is TGCGCCAGCAGCCAACCGACAGGAGAGGTTGAAAAACTGTTTTTT. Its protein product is CASSQPTGEVEKLFF.

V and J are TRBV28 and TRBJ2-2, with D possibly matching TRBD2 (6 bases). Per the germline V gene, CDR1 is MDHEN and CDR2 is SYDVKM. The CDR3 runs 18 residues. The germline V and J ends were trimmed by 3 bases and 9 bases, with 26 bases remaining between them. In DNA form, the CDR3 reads TGTGCCAGCAGTTTTTGGCCAGGCCCTCGGGACTCGGGACGGGAGCTGTTTTTT. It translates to CASSFWPGPRDSGRELFF.

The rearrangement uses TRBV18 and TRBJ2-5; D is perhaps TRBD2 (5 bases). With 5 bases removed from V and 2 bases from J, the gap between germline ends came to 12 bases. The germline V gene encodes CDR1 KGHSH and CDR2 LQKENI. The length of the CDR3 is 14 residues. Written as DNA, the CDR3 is TGTGCCAGCTCATCTCGGACGGGGCAAGAGACCCAGTACTTC. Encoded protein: CASSSRTGQETQYF.

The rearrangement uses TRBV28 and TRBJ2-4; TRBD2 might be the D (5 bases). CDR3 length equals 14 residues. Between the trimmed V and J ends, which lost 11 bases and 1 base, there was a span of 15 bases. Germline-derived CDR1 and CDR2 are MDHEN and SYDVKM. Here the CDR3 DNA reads TGTGCCCTCAGAGGCTCGGGGGCCAAAAACATTCAGTACTTC. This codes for CALRGSGAKNIQYF.